A selection of T cell receptor beta chains follows, all from one sample in a study of shared clonotypes between healthy human individuals. Assay: immunoSEQ multiplex PCR; the TCRdb copy retains only in-frame clones and omits some. The data show about 1.1 million clones, with roughly 77% seen just once and over 0.8% held by the top ten. The material sequenced was memory CD4+ T cells from PBMCs. These receptors were collected from a man younger than 30 in good health. Some clones in this sample may be carry-over from other donors' samples. The CDR3 runs from the conserved cysteine through the conserved F or W. The order of the fields is V gene, J gene, clone size, CDR3 protein. Only part of the rows carry a size: once, few, many, or a class if the clone is expanded.

V: TRBV6-6
J: TRBJ1-2
size: .
CDR3: CASRERQGNYGYTF

V: TRBV5-1
J: TRBJ1-1
size: .
CDR3: CASSLGRQMNTEAFF

V: TRBV6-1
J: TRBJ2-7
size: .
CDR3: CASSEGSGKIYEQYF

V: TRBV6-5
J: TRBJ1-5
size: once
CDR3: CASTRGGSNQPQHF

V: TRBV7-2
J: TRBJ2-3
size: .
CDR3: CASSRPGAGDTQYF

V: TRBV7-8
J: TRBJ1-5
size: many
CDR3: CASSLRGMGGQPQHF

V: TRBV19
J: TRBJ1-2
size: many
CDR3: CASSNREDGYTF

V: TRBV2
J: TRBJ1-5
size: many
CDR3: CASSEVGPNSNQPQHF

V: TRBV19
J: TRBJ2-7
size: .
CDR3: CASSITGQSYEQYF

V: TRBV7-8
J: TRBJ2-1
size: .
CDR3: CASSISGSPYNEQFF

V: TRBV19
J: TRBJ1-2
size: once
CDR3: CASTFTGILGGYTF

V: TRBV18
J: TRBJ2-6
size: .
CDR3: CASSPFSGANVLTF

V: TRBV14
J: TRBJ1-2
size: .
CDR3: CASSQFFRNRSYGYTF

V: TRBV4-1
J: TRBJ2-7
size: .
CDR3: CASSQERRGGSYEQYF

V: TRBV19
J: TRBJ2-1
size: .
CDR3: CASSIDTYNEQFF

V: TRBV7-2
J: TRBJ2-5
size: .
CDR3: CASSKGFASGPSQETQYF

V: TRBV4-2
J: TRBJ2-2
size: .
CDR3: CASSPATGKAPGELFF

V: TRBV7-3
J: TRBJ1-3
size: .
CDR3: CASSLTLAGDATIYF

V: TRBV13
J: TRBJ2-7
size: .
CDR3: CASSLRSGRWSYEQYF

V: TRBV29-1
J: TRBJ1-1
size: .
CDR3: CSVQGKGWTEAFF

V: TRBV5-1
J: TRBJ2-1
size: .
CDR3: CASTHGGGKTYNEQFF

V: TRBV28
J: TRBJ2-5
size: .
CDR3: CATKQGGQETQYF

V: TRBV6-5
J: TRBJ1-2
size: .
CDR3: CASRRPGGSSGYTF

V: TRBV5-1
J: TRBJ2-5
size: .
CDR3: CASSLSDNQETQYF

V: TRBV5-1
J: TRBJ2-3
size: .
CDR3: CASSLGLGTDTQYF

V: TRBV9
J: TRBJ1-1
size: once
CDR3: CASSVEGAGPPEAFF

V: TRBV5-1
J: TRBJ1-1
size: once
CDR3: CASSLASPGSTEAFF

V: TRBV10-3
J: TRBJ1-2
size: .
CDR3: CASEGGKVGYGYTF

V: TRBV2
J: TRBJ2-2
size: .
CDR3: CASSYRDRGPGELFF

V: TRBV5-6
J: TRBJ1-2
size: .
CDR3: CASSLGAGYTF

V: TRBV5-6
J: TRBJ1-2
size: .
CDR3: CASRPRRTGGLNYGYTF

V: TRBV4-1
J: TRBJ2-7
size: once
CDR3: CASSLLGPNPQQYF

V: TRBV5-4
J: TRBJ2-7
size: .
CDR3: CASSQTPGTEYF

V: TRBV7-9
J: TRBJ1-4
size: few
CDR3: CASSPRGASEKLFF

V: TRBV10-2
J: TRBJ2-1
size: .
CDR3: CASRRASGRAGEQFF

V: TRBV11-2
J: TRBJ1-2
size: .
CDR3: CASSLATADARVYGYTF

V: TRBV6-5
J: TRBJ1-1
size: .
CDR3: CASPHGQLTPGAFF

V: TRBV5-3
J: TRBJ1-4
size: .
CDR3: CARSLSEKLFF

V: TRBV4-1
J: TRBJ2-1
size: few
CDR3: CASSQGLAGGPYNEQFF

V: TRBV11-2
J: TRBJ2-7
size: .
CDR3: CASSLSAGEHEQYF

V: TRBV7-8
J: TRBJ2-1
size: .
CDR3: CASSLAPSGSGSYNEQFF

V: TRBV5-1
J: TRBJ2-1
size: .
CDR3: CASSSQGGLNNEQFF

V: TRBV7-7
J: TRBJ2-2
size: .
CDR3: CASSLFAGVGSGELFF

V: TRBV5-1
J: TRBJ2-7
size: .
CDR3: CASTPTGGGDEQYF

V: TRBV5-1
J: TRBJ2-3
size: once
CDR3: CASSFGGTGTDTQYF

V: TRBV28
J: TRBJ2-7
size: .
CDR3: CASGRSTYEQYF

V: TRBV2
J: TRBJ2-5
size: .
CDR3: CASSEAGGRGETQYF

V: TRBV5-4
J: TRBJ2-1
size: once
CDR3: CASSLQGGGYNEQFF

V: TRBV6-6
J: TRBJ2-7
size: .
CDR3: CASSYSWTGTYEQYF

V: TRBV14
J: TRBJ2-5
size: few
CDR3: CASSQARIHRETQYF